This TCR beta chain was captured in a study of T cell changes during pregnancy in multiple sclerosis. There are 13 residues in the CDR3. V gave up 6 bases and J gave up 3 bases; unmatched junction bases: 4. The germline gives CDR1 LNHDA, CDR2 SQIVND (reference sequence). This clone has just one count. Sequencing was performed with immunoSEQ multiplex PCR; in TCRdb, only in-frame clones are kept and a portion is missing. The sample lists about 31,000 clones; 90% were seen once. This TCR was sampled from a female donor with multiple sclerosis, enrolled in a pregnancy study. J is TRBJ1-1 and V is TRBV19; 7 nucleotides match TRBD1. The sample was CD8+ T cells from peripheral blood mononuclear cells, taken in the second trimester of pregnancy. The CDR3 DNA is TGTGCCAGTAGGGAGGGGGCGCACACTGAAGCTTTCTTT. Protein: CASREGAHTEAFF.